The 26 T cell receptor beta chains below come from one sample, sequenced in a study of shared clonotypes between healthy human individuals. This table comes from immunoSEQ multiplex PCR, and its TCRdb copy is limited to in-frame clones, with some not included. Among some 1.4 million clones listed, 95% to 97% were seen once. The material sequenced was naive CD4+ T cells sorted from blood. The subset denotes: CD45RA+ positively selected. The source of these receptors is a man in his thirties or forties in good health.

This clone has a single count. This sequence joins TRBV28 and TRBJ2-7; 8 nucleotides align to TRBD2. The CDR3 length is 15 residues. Germline V CDR1 and CDR2: MDHEN, SYDVKM. Losses at the gene ends were 0 bases for V and 5 bases for J; bases not matched to a gene: 6. The CDR3 loop reads CASSLWGLVINEQYF. CDR3 DNA sequence: TGTGCCAGCAGTTTATGGGGACTAGTGATTAACGAGCAGTACTTC.

The V call is TRBV11-3, the J call TRBJ2-2; 14 nucleotides match TRBD2. V shed 7 bases, J shed 6 bases, and the junction held 4 bases outside the gene matches. The CDR3 covers 15 residues. From germline, CDR1 is SGHNT and CDR2 YENEEA. The CDR3 loop is CASTKGLAGAGELFF. The CDR3, as DNA: TGTGCCAGCACCAAGGGACTAGCGGGAGCCGGGGAGCTGTTTTTT.

V usage is TRBV27 and J usage is TRBJ2-1; possibly TRBD2 for D (5 bases). Trimming took off 2 bases at V and 10 bases at J, with 24 bases between the two ends. From germline, CDR1 is MNHEY and CDR2 SMNVEV (reference sequence). The CDR3 sequence is 17 residues long. As DNA, the CDR3 is TGTGCCAGCAGTTTAGTTCCACCCTCAACGGGATATGTCGAGCAGTTCTTC. Amino acids: CASSLVPPSTGYVEQFF.

The rearrangement links TRBV5-1 to TRBJ2-1; TRBD2 is a possible D gene (6 bases). This CDR3 has 14 amino acids. V dropped 1 base and J dropped 5 bases, with 10 bases sitting between them. Germline V lookup: CDR1 SGHRS, CDR2 YFSETQ. The CDR3 sequence: CASSLTGSHNEQFF. The DNA of the CDR3 is TGCGCCAGCAGCTTGACCGGGAGCCACAATGAGCAGTTCTTC.

The chain joins TRBV4-1 to TRBJ2-7; 7 bases are a match to TRBD2. Germline CDR1 MGHRA, CDR2 YSYEKL. The V and J ends lost 3 bases and 0 bases, in that order; junction bases with no gene match: 11. The length of the CDR3 is 17 residues. CDR3 sequence: CASSHNLGRDFSYEQYF. Written as DNA, the CDR3 is TGCGCCAGCAGCCACAACCTGGGGAGGGACTTCTCCTACGAGCAGTACTTC.

This clone was picked up one time. The chain uses TRBV6-5 and TRBJ2-2; TRBD1 might be the D (6 bases). There are 15 residues in the CDR3. The V gene lost 4 bases and the J gene lost 2 bases, with 11 bases spanning the gap. From germline, CDR1 is MNHEY and CDR2 SVGAGI. CDR3 coding DNA: TGTGCCAGCAGTTCGTTGGGGGCCAACACCGGGGAGCTGTTTTTT. This translates into CASSSLGANTGELFF.

The chain combines TRBV5-1 with TRBJ2-5, with no clear D. CDR3 length: 13 amino acids. The germline V gene encodes CDR1 SGHRS and CDR2 YFSETQ. V was shortened by 3 bases and J by 2 bases, with 8 bases between the two germline ends. Here the CDR3 DNA reads TGCGCCAGCAGCTCACTTCCTCAAGAGACCCAGTACTTC. It yields the protein CASSSLPQETQYF.

This clone was counted once. The V call is TRBV5-1, the J call TRBJ2-7; 8 bases are a match to TRBD1. The trim removed 4 bases at V and 5 bases at J, leaving 11 bases unmatched. Germline lookup yields CDR1 SGHRS and CDR2 YFSETQ. The CDR3 covers 15 residues. The CDR3 sequence is CASSPNPDRANEQYF. In DNA form, the CDR3 reads TGCGCCAGCAGCCCCAACCCGGACAGGGCCAACGAGCAGTACTTC. Full variable domain (outside the CDR3, taken from reference TRBV5-1 and TRBJ2-7): KAGVTQTPRYLIKTRGQQVTLSCSPISGHRSVSWYQQTPGQGLQFLFEYFSETQRNKGNFPGRFSGRQFSNSRSEMNVSTLELGDSALYLCASSPNPDRANEQYFGPGTRLTVT.

This clone was found once. The chain recombines TRBV18 with TRBJ2-5; 8 positions agree with TRBD1. The CDR3 has 14 amino acids. Germline values: CDR1 KGHSH, CDR2 LQKENI. The ends lost 6 bases at V and 3 bases at J; junction bases unmatched: 6. This CDR3 reads CASSTDRGEETQYF. CDR3 DNA: TGTGCCAGCTCTACCGACAGGGGAGAAGAGACCCAGTACTTC.

The chain links TRBV6-5 to TRBJ1-5; 12 bases align to TRBD1. Trimming at V came to 10 bases and at J to 9 bases, leaving 13 bases not matched to a gene. The CDR3 is 15 residues long. Germline CDR1 is MNHEY and CDR2 is SVGAGI. CDR3 protein: CATSGTGGRYPPQHF. CDR3 nucleotides: TGTGCCACCAGCGGGACAGGGGGCCGGTATCCGCCCCAGCATTTT.

V and J are TRBV30 and TRBJ1-2; unclear D gene. Trimming shortened V by 0 bases and J by 3 bases, and 17 bases separated the two germline ends. CDR3 length: 16 amino acids. Germline V lookup: CDR1 GTSNPN, CDR2 SVGIG (reference sequence). In DNA form, the CDR3 reads TGTGCCTGGAGTGTTAGGCGGGAGGGTGGGGACTATGGCTACACCTTC. The encoded protein is CAWSVRREGGDYGYTF.

The V call is TRBV9, the J call TRBJ2-7; D is unclear. The CDR3 covers 14 residues. Trimming took off 0 bases at V and 6 bases at J, with 13 bases between the two ends. Looked up from germline, CDR1 is SGDLS and CDR2 is YYNGEE. This chain's CDR3 is CASSVGSTSGEQYF. The DNA of the CDR3 is TGTGCCAGCAGCGTAGGGTCTACGTCGGGCGAGCAGTACTTC.

The J gene is TRBJ2-7, the V gene TRBV7-2; D is possibly TRBD1 or TRBD2 (5 bases each). The germline CDR1 and CDR2 sequences are SGHTA and FQGNSA. Between the trimmed V and J ends, which lost 5 bases and 4 bases, there was a span of 15 bases. CDR3 length equals 14 residues. CDR3 nucleotide sequence: TGTGCCAGCAGCCCTTACCTATGGGGGTACGAGCAGTACTTC. As protein: CASSPYLWGYEQYF.

J is TRBJ2-7 and V is TRBV29-1, with a possible D match to TRBD2 (6 bases). The CDR3 is 15 residues long. Trimming removed 0 bases from V and 4 bases from J, with 16 bases in between. Germline V gene data show CDR1 as SQVTM and CDR2 as ANQGSEA. CDR3 protein: CSVEDRRLRGYEQYF. CDR3 nucleotide sequence: TGCAGCGTTGAAGATCGACGACTACGGGGGTACGAGCAGTACTTC.

The chain links TRBV9 to TRBJ1-1; D call uncertain. Trimming took 4 bases from V and 0 from J, leaving 10 bases between them. From germline, CDR1 is SGDLS and CDR2 YYNGEE. This CDR3 has 14 residues. The CDR3 is CASSPLGLNTEAFF. The CDR3, as DNA: TGTGCCAGCAGCCCCCTAGGGTTGAACACTGAAGCTTTCTTT.

The CDR3 DNA is TGTGCCAGCAGCTTGACCGGGAGGGGGGATACGCAGTATTTT. The encoded protein is CASSLTGRGDTQYF. V usage is TRBV11-2 and J usage is TRBJ2-3; 8 bases are a match to TRBD2. The CDR3 sequence is 14 residues long. CDR1 and CDR2 (germline): SGHAT, FQNNGV. V dropped 3 bases and J dropped 6; count of bases not matched to a gene: 5.

The V and J genes are TRBV9 and TRBJ2-5, with TRBD2 as a possible D gene (6 bases). V lost 4 bases and J lost 3, with 13 bases in between. This CDR3 region has 14 residues. The V gene's germline CDR1 is SGDLS and CDR2 YYNGEE. In DNA, the CDR3 is TGTGCCAGCAGCCCCCCCCCGGGGGAAGAGACCCAGTACTTC. The encoded protein is CASSPPPGEETQYF.

V gene TRBV7-2 combines with J gene TRBJ2-2; 10 nucleotides match TRBD2. The V segment lost 0 bases and the J segment 7 bases; nucleotides outside the gene matches: 5. From germline, CDR1 is SGHTA and CDR2 FQGNSA. The CDR3 loop spans 16 amino acids. The CDR3 bases are TGTGCCAGCAGCTTAGCCTTTTTAGCGGGGGGCGGGGAGCTGTTTTTT. Translation: CASSLAFLAGGGELFF.

This chain connects TRBV9 to TRBJ2-7, with TRBD2 matching 10 bases. The germline V gene encodes CDR1 SGDLS and CDR2 YYNGEE. This CDR3 spans 15 amino acids. The V segment lost 3 bases and the J segment 6 bases; nucleotides outside the gene matches: 9. The CDR3 is CASSAEAGGLGEQYF. CDR3 DNA sequence: TGTGCCAGCAGCGCCGAAGCGGGAGGGCTGGGCGAGCAGTACTTC.

The chain employs TRBV5-5 and TRBJ2-7, with D perhaps being TRBD1 or TRBD2 (6 bases each). The germline V gene has CDR1 SGHKS and CDR2 YYEKEE (reference sequence). The length of the CDR3 is 14 residues. The V gene lost 2 bases and the J gene lost 4 bases, with 13 bases spanning the gap. In nucleotides, the CDR3 is TGTGCCAGCAGCTTCGGGCAGGGGAGGTACGAGCAGTACTTC. It specifies CASSFGQGRYEQYF.

In DNA, the CDR3 is TGTGCCAGCAGTTTAAGCCGGGGACAACTTCACTATGGCTACACCTTC. Encoded protein: CASSLSRGQLHYGYTF. The gene calls are TRBV27 and TRBJ1-2; D possibly corresponds to TRBD1 (6 bases). Germline assignment: CDR1 MNHEY and CDR2 SMNVEV (reference sequence). The CDR3 is 16 residues long. The V gene lost 2 bases and the J gene lost 3 bases, with 16 bases spanning the gap.

Here the CDR3 DNA reads TGTGCCAGCAGCTCTAAGGTCCGGGGGAGCGGGTCCTACGAGCAGTACTTC. Translated, it gives CASSSKVRGSGSYEQYF. The J gene is TRBJ2-7, the V gene TRBV7-9; maybe TRBD2 (6 bases). The V gene lost 4 bases and the J gene lost 1 base, with 20 bases spanning the gap. Germline CDR1 SEHNR, CDR2 FQNEAQ (reference sequence). The CDR3 sequence is 17 residues long.

This sequence joins TRBV18 and TRBJ2-1; 14 bases align to TRBD2. The germline V gene encodes CDR1 KGHSH and CDR2 LQKENI. This CDR3 comprises 19 residues. The ends lost 2 bases at V and 4 bases at J; junction bases unmatched: 10. The CDR3 loop is CASSPVPRTSGRQYNEQFF. CDR3 nucleotides: TGTGCCAGCTCACCAGTTCCGCGGACTAGCGGGAGGCAATACAATGAGCAGTTCTTC.

This chain links TRBV6-5 with TRBJ2-3, with D perhaps matching TRBD1 (5 bases). Trimming shortened V by 5 bases and J by 4 bases, and 13 bases separated the two germline ends. The CDR3 extends over 14 amino acids. Per germline, CDR1 MNHEY and CDR2 SVGAGI. The CDR3 DNA reads TGTGCCAGCAGTAGACAGCCACTATCAGATACGCAGTATTTT. Translated, it gives CASSRQPLSDTQYF.

The CDR3 coding sequence is TGTGCCAGCAGCTTAGATGAGGGTCAGGGCTACGAGCAGTACTTC. Its translation is CASSLDEGQGYEQYF. The chain is built from TRBV7-6 and TRBJ2-7; D might be TRBD1 or TRBD2, each matching 5 bases. The V gene lost 1 base and the J gene lost 3 bases, with 13 bases spanning the gap. Germline V gene data show CDR1 as SGHVS and CDR2 as FNYEAQ. This CDR3 spans 15 amino acids.

The chain is built from TRBV2 and TRBJ2-5; 7 bases are a match to TRBD2. J was trimmed by 7 bases and V by 5 bases; bases with no gene match: 7. CDR3 size: 13 residues. Germline V lookup: CDR1 SNHLY, CDR2 FYNNEI. CDR3 in amino acids: CASSSQWGGTQYF. CDR3 sequence (DNA): TGTGCCAGCAGTAGCCAGTGGGGGGGGACCCAGTACTTC. Based on the CDR3 plus reference TRBV2 and TRBJ2-5, the full variable domain is EPEVTQTPSHQVTQMGQEVILRCVPISNHLYFYWYRQILGQKVEFLVSFYNNEISEKSEIFDDQFSVERPDGSNFTLKIRSTKLEDSAMYFCASSSQWGGTQYFGPGTRLLVL.